The rows below give T cell receptor beta chains drawn from one sample of a study of T cells expressing NK-cell markers. One entry per CDR3 protein, without DNA, is what TCRdb gives after re-calling the 5' RACE reads. Its listing shows some 410,000 distinct CDR3 sequences. Sequencing was done on a sample of blood T cells: a sorted CD56 or NKG2C T cell subset, CD4+ or CD8+ T cells, or bulk PBMC T cells (not recorded which). The receptors here all came from a woman between 18 and 70 years old in good health. Both conserved end residues are part of each CDR3. The order of the fields is J gene, V gene, CDR3 protein.

TRBJ2-1 | TRBV4-1 | CARPKSGTRTHEQFF
TRBJ2-5 | TRBV29-1 | CSVRHFQETQYF
TRBJ2-5 | TRBV29-1 | CSGDRIQETQYF
TRBJ1-4 | TRBV6-1 | CASSPSVTNEKLFF
TRBJ2-5 | TRBV7-9 | CASSLGQNPQETQYF
TRBJ2-1 | TRBV7-6 | CASSLVAESSYNEQFF
TRBJ1-3 | TRBV20-1 | CSARDKTNSGNTIYF
TRBJ1-1 | TRBV6-1 | CATLLPGLNTEAFF
TRBJ2-5 | TRBV7-2 | CASSPSVETQYF
TRBJ2-3 | TRBV20-1 | CSPLGATDTQYF
TRBJ2-5 | TRBV29-1 | CSVASSGAAYQETQYF
TRBJ2-2 | TRBV5-4 | CASSWTGTNTGELFF
TRBJ2-1 | TRBV10-3 | CAISDGARGGVNEQFF
TRBJ2-1 | TRBV6-2/TRBV6-3 | CASSTDRLAGYNEQFF
TRBJ2-2 | TRBV6-1 | CASRPGGNTGELFF
TRBJ2-1 | TRBV5-4 | CASSLDLGTNSYNEQFF
TRBJ1-5 | TRBV6-4 | CASSDLGGGQPQHF
TRBJ2-3 | TRBV20-1 | CSARDGQAKSLMADTQYF
TRBJ1-5 | TRBV12-3/TRBV12-4 | CASSLWGRGDNQPQHF
TRBJ2-7 | TRBV7-2 | CASSLETASYEQYF
TRBJ2-3 | TRBV24-1 | CATSDPSRVGDTQYF
TRBJ1-2 | TRBV12-3/TRBV12-4 | CASSLEVYGYTF
TRBJ2-1 | TRBV23-1 | CASSQSGGNNEQFF
TRBJ2-1 | TRBV7-3 | CASSSSGGAYNEQFF
TRBJ2-7 | TRBV29-1 | CSVVEGRSSYEQYF
TRBJ1-4 | TRBV11-2 | CASSLRRAATNEKLFF
TRBJ2-5 | TRBV24-1 | CATSDPRQDQETQYF
TRBJ2-3 | TRBV10-3 | CAISVDMGDTQYF
TRBJ2-5 | TRBV12-3/TRBV12-4 | CASSLAGRATQYF